These 27 T cell receptor beta chains were all obtained from the same sample, sequenced in a study of T cell repertoires in cytomegalovirus infection. Antigens for these TCRs are unknown. TCRdb re-called the reads through MiXCR, storing one row per CDR3 protein. This sample yields under 120,000 distinct CDR3 sequences, of which roughly 40% are seen a single time; less than 80% belongs to the top ten. The material was CD8+ T cells from cultured PBMCs, obtained from culture after CMV antigen stimulation. These receptors were obtained from a human donor in good health (CMV status not recorded). Some clones in this sample may be carry-over from other donors' samples.

This clonotype was seen a single time. This sequence joins TRBV6-6 and TRBJ1-2; no firm D call. V lost 10 bases and J 5 bases, leaving 17 bases between the germline ends. Germline assignment: CDR1 MNHNY and CDR2 SVGAGI (reference sequence). The CDR3 spans 13 residues. CDR3 coding DNA: TGTGCCACCCTAGCGGCGGGAGTGTATGGCTACACCTTC. Translation gives CATLAAGVYGYTF.

The chain employs TRBV7-9 and TRBJ2-3, with D maybe TRBD2 (6 bases). V was pared by 6 bases and J by 6 bases, with 13 bases between. The CDR3 runs to 13 residues. Germline V gives CDR1 SEHNR, CDR2 FQNEAQ (reference sequence). CDR3 DNA sequence: TGTGCCAGCAGGAGAACGGGGGTGGATACGCAGTATTTT. This gives the protein CASRRTGVDTQYF.

The chain combines TRBV7-6 with TRBJ1-2, with TRBD1 matching over 7 bases. Germline values: CDR1 SGHVS, CDR2 FNYEAQ. V trimming: 4 bases; J trimming: 9 bases; junction bases outside the gene matches: 11. The CDR3 has 14 amino acids. CDR3 sequence reads: CASSSSGQETSYTF. For the CDR3, the DNA is TGTGCCAGCAGCTCAAGTGGACAGGAGACGAGCTACACCTTC.

This clonotype has a count of ten or more. CDR3: CASSLSLNTEAFF. The DNA for the CDR3 is TGTGCCAGCAGTTTGTCGTTGAACACTGAAGCTTTCTTT. The V and J genes are TRBV12-3 or TRBV12-4 and TRBJ1-1; no reliable D call. Trimming took 3 bases from V and 0 from J, leaving 5 bases between them. This CDR3 is built from 13 residues.

The chain combines TRBV7-7 with TRBJ2-3, with D tentatively TRBD1 (6 bases). The CDR3 consists of 16 residues. V lost 1 base and J 2 bases, leaving 13 bases between the germline ends. Germline V gene sequence: CDR1 SSHAT, CDR2 FNYEAQ (reference sequence). CDR3 loop: CASSLVTGSNTDTQYF. The DNA for the CDR3 is TGTGCCAGCAGCTTAGTAACAGGGAGTAACACAGATACGCAGTATTTT.

V gene TRBV27 combines with J gene TRBJ2-7; maybe TRBD2 (6 bases). The V end lost 4 bases, the J end lost 4 bases, and 14 bases lay between the germline ends. The CDR3 runs to 14 residues. CDR1 is MNHEY and CDR2 is SMNVEV in the germline V gene (reference sequence). The CDR3 here is CASSSSRDLYEQYF. CDR3 bases: TGTGCCAGCAGTTCCTCACGGGACTTGTACGAGCAGTACTTC.

This clonotype was seen more than once but under ten times. CDR3 DNA: TGCGCCAGCAGTGCAGGGACGGGAACTGAAGCTTTCTTT. It encodes CASSAGTGTEAFF. The chain uses TRBV10-2 and TRBJ1-1; perhaps TRBD1 as D (5 bases). CDR1 WSHSY and CDR2 SAAADI come from the germline V gene. V lost 4 bases and J 5 bases, leaving 11 bases between the germline ends. The CDR3 runs 13 residues.

The chain has TRBV6-6 and TRBJ1-5; D might be TRBD1 (5 bases). Germline CDR1 is MNHNY and CDR2 is SVGAGI (reference sequence). CDR3 length: 12 residues. V was trimmed by 11 bases and J by 5 bases, leaving 13 bases between them. CDR3 residues: CAEGEEDQPQHF. CDR3 bases: TGTGCCGAAGGGGAAGAAGATCAGCCCCAGCATTTT.

This clonotype has more than one count but fewer than ten. The V and J genes are TRBV7-9 and TRBJ2-1; 7 bases line up with TRBD1. Germline V gene data show CDR1 as SEHNR and CDR2 as FQNEAQ (reference sequence). CDR3 length equals 17 residues. The V segment lost 2 bases and the J segment 3 bases; nucleotides outside the gene matches: 10. The CDR3: CASSLTLGTDYYNEQFF. The CDR3 DNA sequence: TGTGCCAGCAGCTTAACACTCGGGACAGATTACTACAATGAGCAGTTCTTC.

This clonotype appeared a few times. J is TRBJ2-7 and V is TRBV6-5; either TRBD1 or TRBD2 may supply D (5 bases each). Germline CDR1 is MNHEY and CDR2 is SVGAGI. V gave up 0 bases and J gave up 5 bases, with 20 bases separating them. This CDR3 region has 17 residues. Here the CDR3 reads CASSYSIRGDTRDEQYF. The CDR3 DNA sequence: TGTGCCAGCAGTTACTCGATACGGGGCGATACTCGAGACGAGCAGTACTTC.

This clonotype was found a few times. The CDR3 DNA reads as TGTGCCAGCAGCTCATCTGACAATGAGCAGTTCTTC. It yields the protein CASSSSDNEQFF. V usage is TRBV11-2 and J usage is TRBJ2-1; no clear D gene. The V and J ends lost 4 bases and 5 bases respectively, with 6 bases between them. CDR3 length equals 12 residues. Per germline, CDR1 SGHAT and CDR2 FQNNGV.

This chain joins TRBV19 and TRBJ2-1; no definite D call. The CDR3 loop spans 13 amino acids. V lost 3 bases and J 0 bases, leaving 3 bases between the germline ends. The germline gives CDR1 LNHDA, CDR2 SQIVND (reference sequence). CDR3 DNA: TGTGCCAGTAGTATCAGCTCCTACAATGAGCAGTTCTTC. This codes for CASSISSYNEQFF.

The J gene is TRBJ2-1, the V gene TRBV6-6, with D perhaps TRBD1 (5 bases). This CDR3 is 16 amino acids long. Per the germline V gene, CDR1 is MNHNY and CDR2 is SVGAGI (reference sequence). V lost 5 bases and J 7 bases, leaving 21 bases between the germline ends. The CDR3 sequence: CASSPSTAPGSNEQFF. Written as DNA, the CDR3 is TGTGCCAGCAGTCCCTCAACAGCGCCAGGGTCGAATGAGCAGTTCTTC.

The chain links TRBV14 to TRBJ2-1; no definite D call. Germline V gives CDR1 SGHDN, CDR2 FVKESK. The ends were cut back, 2 bases at V and 10 bases at J, with 9 bases in the middle. This CDR3 region has 12 residues. CDR3 residues: CASSQSWLEQFF. DNA for the CDR3: TGTGCCAGCAGCCAATCGTGGCTCGAGCAGTTCTTC.

V and J are TRBV5-5 and TRBJ2-3; D remains unclear. CDR3 length equals 12 residues. The germline V and J ends were trimmed by 4 bases and 6 bases, with 9 bases remaining between them. CDR1 SGHKS and CDR2 YYEKEE come from the germline V gene (reference sequence). The DNA of the CDR3 is TGTGCCAGCAGCATAATTTTGGATACGCAGTATTTT. Translated, it gives CASSIILDTQYF.

This clonotype was seen only a few times. The chain is built from TRBV10-2 and TRBJ2-3; tentatively, D is TRBD2 (6 bases). Germline V gene lookup returns CDR1 WSHSY and CDR2 SAAADI. Trimming left V 3 bases short and J 0 bases short, with 10 bases between. This CDR3 is 15 amino acids long. CDR3 sequence: CASSDGGASTDTQYF. DNA for the CDR3: TGCGCCAGCAGTGACGGAGGGGCTAGCACAGATACGCAGTATTTT.

This chain uses TRBV4-1 with TRBJ2-1; 10 bases match TRBD2. The CDR3 length is 19 residues. Trimming took 0 bases from V and 7 from J; bases not matched to a gene: 15. Germline loops: CDR1 MGHRA, CDR2 YSYEKL. The CDR3 nucleotides read TGCGCCAGCAGCCAAGATTGGCCCCTGGCGTCTAGCGGGGGAAATGAGCAGTTCTTC. Translating gives CASSQDWPLASSGGNEQFF.

This clonotype was seen a handful of times. V gene TRBV7-6 combines with J gene TRBJ2-2, with 11 bases aligning to TRBD2. CDR1 and CDR2 (germline): SGHVS, FNYEAQ. The CDR3 has 17 residues. The trim removed 2 bases at V and 2 bases at J, leaving 4 bases unmatched. The CDR3 sequence is CASSLPRLAGNTGELFF. For the CDR3, the DNA is TGTGCCAGCAGCTTACCTCGACTAGCGGGAAACACCGGGGAGCTGTTTTTT.

V gene TRBV19 combines with J gene TRBJ2-2, with D perhaps matching TRBD1 (6 bases). Trimming left V 8 bases short and J 1 base short, with 14 bases between. Germline lookup yields CDR1 LNHDA and CDR2 SQIVND (reference sequence). The CDR3 is made up of 15 amino acids. The CDR3 region is CASSTTQGNTGELFF. The CDR3 DNA reads TGTGCCAGTTCAACAACACAGGGGAACACCGGGGAGCTGTTTTTT.

This clonotype has just a few counts. V and J are TRBV5-4 and TRBJ2-5; D ambiguous. CDR3 size: 13 residues. The ends were cut back, 0 bases at V and 2 bases at J, with 5 bases in the middle. CDR1 SGHNT and CDR2 YYREEE come from the germline V gene (reference sequence). CDR3 in DNA: TGTGCCAGCAGCTTGGAGCAACAAGAGACCCAGTACTTC. Translation gives CASSLEQQETQYF.

This rearrangement joins TRBV7-6 to TRBJ2-6; 11 bases agree with TRBD1. Germline CDR1 SGHVS, CDR2 FNYEAQ. CDR3 length: 17 amino acids. Losses at the gene ends were 5 bases for V and 2 bases for J; bases not matched to a gene: 5. The DNA for the CDR3 is TGTGCCAGCAGCCCAAGGACAGGGGGCACTGGGGCCAACGTCCTGACTTTC. It codes for CASSPRTGGTGANVLTF. Drawing the rest from reference TRBV7-6 and TRBJ2-6, the complete variable domain is GAGVSQSPRYKVTKRGQDVALRCDPISGHVSLYWYRQALGQGPEFLTYFNYEAQQDKSGLPNDRFSAERPEGSISTLTIQRTEQRDSAMYRCASSPRTGGTGANVLTFGAGSRLTVL.

This chain uses TRBV9 with TRBJ2-3; TRBD2 aligns across 7 bases. Germline V gene sequence: CDR1 SGDLS, CDR2 YYNGEE. V was clipped by 0 bases and J by 3 bases; unmatched bases: 4. This CDR3 comprises 15 residues. CDR3 bases: TGTGCCAGCAGCGTAGGGGGGGGATTAACAGATACGCAGTATTTT. Amino acids: CASSVGGGLTDTQYF.

This clonotype showed up just a few times. The chain combines TRBV6-2 or TRBV6-3 with TRBJ1-1; 7 nucleotides agree with TRBD1. V was clipped by 1 base and J by 7 bases; unmatched bases: 9. CDR1 is MNHEY, CDR2 SVGEGT, per germline. The CDR3 has 15 amino acids. The CDR3 DNA is TGTGCCAGCAGTTACTTGCTGGGACAGAAATATGAAGCTTTCTTT. It yields the protein CASSYLLGQKYEAFF.

A few counts support this clonotype. The chain has TRBV7-2 and TRBJ2-1, with TRBD2 matching 8 bases. Trimming removed 2 bases from V and 6 bases from J; junction bases left unmatched: 6. This CDR3 is built from 15 residues. Germline V gene data show CDR1 as SGHTA and CDR2 as FQGNSA. The CDR3 nucleotides are TGTGCCAGCAGCTTAATCGGGGGGGCGGGCAATGAGCAGTTCTTC. It specifies CASSLIGGAGNEQFF.

V gene TRBV12-3 or TRBV12-4 combines with J gene TRBJ2-7; D not resolved. V lost 4 bases, J lost 3 bases, and 7 bases lay in between. The CDR3 loop spans 12 amino acids. CDR3 sequence (DNA): TGTGCCAGCAGTTCGGATTTCTACGAGCAGTACTTC. Its protein is CASSSDFYEQYF.

In its sample, this clonotype was seen a few times. The chain links TRBV4-1 to TRBJ2-3; no firm D call. Germline CDR1 is MGHRA and CDR2 is YSYEKL. Trimming shortened V by 2 bases and J by 5 bases, and 2 bases separated the two germline ends. This CDR3 is 11 amino acids long. This CDR3 reads CASSQLDTQYF. The CDR3 coding sequence is TGCGCCAGCAGCCAATTAGATACGCAGTATTTT.

This clonotype has ten or more counts. The rearrangement joins TRBV7-8 to TRBJ1-1; TRBD1 aligns across 11 bases. The CDR3 runs to 14 residues. Germline V gene sequence: CDR1 SGHVS, CDR2 FQNEAQ. V shed 5 bases, J shed 6 bases, and the junction held 5 bases outside the gene matches. The CDR3 here is CASSPGQGGPEAFF. The CDR3 coding sequence is TGTGCCAGCAGCCCGGGACAGGGGGGACCTGAAGCTTTCTTT.